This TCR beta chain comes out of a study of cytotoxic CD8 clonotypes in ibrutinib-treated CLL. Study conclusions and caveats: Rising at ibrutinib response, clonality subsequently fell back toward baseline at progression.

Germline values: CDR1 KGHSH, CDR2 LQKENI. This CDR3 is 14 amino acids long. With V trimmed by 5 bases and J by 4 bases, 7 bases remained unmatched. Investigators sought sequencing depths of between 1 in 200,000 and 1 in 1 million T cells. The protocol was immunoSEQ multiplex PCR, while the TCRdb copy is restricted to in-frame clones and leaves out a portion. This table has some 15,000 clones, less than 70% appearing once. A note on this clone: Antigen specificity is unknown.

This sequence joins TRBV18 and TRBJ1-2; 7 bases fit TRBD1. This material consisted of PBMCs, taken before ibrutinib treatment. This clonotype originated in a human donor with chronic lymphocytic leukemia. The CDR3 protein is CASSEQGQAYGYTF. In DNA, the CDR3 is TGTGCCAGCTCAGAACAGGGGCAAGCCTATGGCTACACCTTC. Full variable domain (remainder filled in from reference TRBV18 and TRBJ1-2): NAGVMQNPRHLVRRRGQEARLRCSPMKGHSHVYWYRQLPEEGLKFMVYLQKENIIDESGMPKERFSAEFPKEGPSILRIQQVVRGDSAAYFCASSEQGQAYGYTFGSGTRLTVV.